This is a list of T cell receptor beta chains from one sample in a study of cytomegalovirus exposure and HLA in healthy donors. TCRdb's copy holds only in-frame clones and misses some; the assay was immunoSEQ multiplex PCR. The data show around 100,000 clones, about 83% seen once. What was sequenced was PBMCs. These receptors came from a female donor in good health and CMV-seropositive. The CDR3 runs from the conserved cysteine through the conserved F or W. The D gene is left open where the match is weak. Clone size is shown for a subset of rows, as once, few, many or a class of expanded clone.

d_gene,abundance,j_gene,v_gene,CDR3aa,CDR3nt
TRBD2,few,TRBJ2-2,TRBV19,CASSSRGLAGIANTGELFF,TGTGCCAGTAGTTCCCGAGGACTAGCGGGGATCGCGAACACCGGGGAGCTGTTTTTT
TRBD1,once,TRBJ2-5,TRBV7-9,CASSFGQGAQETQYF,TGTGCCAGCAGCTTCGGACAGGGGGCTCAAGAGACCCAGTACTTC
-,once,TRBJ1-1,TRBV6-1,CASSDLGSRAGGTEAFF,TGTGCCAGCAGTGACCTCGGTTCGAGGGCGGGGGGGACTGAAGCTTTCTTT
TRBD2,-,TRBJ2-7,TRBV18,CASSPASGYEQYF,TGTGCCAGCTCACCGGCTAGCGGGTACGAGCAGTACTTC
TRBD1,-,TRBJ2-3,TRBV6-1,CASSATGWGDTQYF,TGTGCCAGCAGTGCGACAGGGTGGGGAGATACGCAGTATTTT
TRBD1,-,TRBJ1-5,TRBV28,CASSLDRGVSNQPQHF,TGTGCCAGCAGTTTAGACAGGGGAGTTAGCAATCAGCCCCAGCATTTT
-,-,TRBJ1-3,TRBV6-5,CASSLADSGNTIYF,TGTGCCAGCAGCTTAGCAGACTCTGGAAACACCATATATTTT
TRBD1,once,TRBJ1-2,TRBV7-2,CASSSGMGQGNYGYTF,TGTGCCAGCAGCTCGGGAATGGGACAGGGAAACTATGGCTACACCTTC
-,-,TRBJ1-5,TRBV30,CAWKGGGNQPQHF,TGTGCCTGGAAAGGAGGGGGCAATCAGCCCCAGCATTTT
-,-,TRBJ2-5,TRBV5-1,CASSLAGETQYF,TGCGCCAGCAGCTTGGCCGGAGAGACCCAGTACTTC
TRBD1,-,TRBJ1-1,TRBV9,CASSGRQGVGNTEAFF,TGTGCCAGCAGCGGTCGACAGGGAGTAGGGAACACTGAAGCTTTCTTT
-,-,TRBJ1-2,TRBV6-5,CASGDQGIVNGYTF,TGTGCCAGCGGAGACCAGGGGATCGTCAATGGCTACACCTTC
TRBD2,-,TRBJ2-1,TRBV15,CATSRGTSGSPYNEQFF,TGTGCCACCAGCAGAGGTACTAGCGGGAGCCCCTACAATGAGCAGTTCTTC
-,once,TRBJ1-6,TRBV7-2,CASNSRVSLRSAPLHF,TGTGCCAGCAACTCGAGGGTCAGCTTAAGATCGGCACCCCTCCACTTT
TRBD1,once,TRBJ1-2,TRBV28,CASSQQTGANYGYTF,TGTGCCAGCAGCCAACAAACAGGGGCTAACTATGGCTACACCTTC
-,-,TRBJ1-3,TRBV6-6,CASGSSGNTIYF,TGTGCCAGCGGGAGCTCTGGAAACACCATATATTTT
-,-,TRBJ2-7,TRBV5-1,CASSPRTVDISYEQYF,TGCGCCAGCAGCCCCAGGACAGTAGATATATCCTACGAGCAGTACTTC
TRBD1,-,TRBJ1-2,TRBV4-1,CASSQGGQDYYGYTF,TGCGCCAGCAGCCAAGGGGGACAGGACTACTATGGCTACACCTTC
TRBD1,-,TRBJ1-2,TRBV6-1,CASSEPGRGLYGYTF,TGTGCCAGCAGTGAACCTGGCAGGGGGCTCTATGGCTACACCTTC
-,once,TRBJ1-3,TRBV28,CASSSPGQRNTIYF,TGTGCCAGCAGCTCACCGGGACAACGAAACACCATATATTTT
-,-,TRBJ2-1,TRBV11-2,CASSPWRTNNEQFF,TGTGCCAGCAGCCCTTGGAGGACCAACAATGAGCAGTTCTTC
TRBD1,-,TRBJ1-4,TRBV7-9,CASSPDRASGEKLFF,TGTGCCAGCAGCCCCGACAGGGCTTCGGGCGAAAAACTGTTTTTT
-,-,TRBJ1-4,TRBV30,CAWSVPQDRIREKLFF,TGTGCCTGGAGTGTACCTCAGGACAGAATTAGGGAAAAACTGTTTTTT
TRBD1,-,TRBJ1-2,TRBV5-4,CASSSGQGRVAYGYTF,TGTGCCAGCAGCTCTGGACAGGGGCGGGTGGCCTATGGCTACACCTTC
-,-,TRBJ1-4,TRBV29-1,CSVRDGGEKLFF,TGCAGCGTCCGGGACGGGGGTGAAAAACTGTTTTTT
TRBD1,few,TRBJ2-1,TRBV6-1,CASSDRTGVDEQFF,TGTGCCAGCAGTGACCGGACAGGGGTGGATGAGCAGTTCTTC
TRBD1,-,TRBJ1-4,TRBV28,CASRRQGVEKLFF,TGTGCCAGCAGACGACAGGGGGTAGAAAAACTGTTTTTT
-,once,TRBJ1-1,TRBV7-2,CASSLTVSNTEAFF,TGTGCCAGCAGCTTAACGGTTTCGAACACTGAAGCTTTCTTT
-,-,TRBJ1-1,TRBV6-5,CASSRRQTNTEAFF,TGTGCCAGCAGCCGCCGACAGACGAACACTGAAGCTTTCTTT
-,once,TRBJ2-5,TRBV25-1,CASTSRETQYF,TGTGCCAGCACCTCCCGGGAGACCCAGTACTTC
-,-,TRBJ2-3,TRBV27,CASTGAYAQYF,TGTGCCAGCACAGGGGCATACGCGCAGTATTTT
-,-,TRBJ2-7,TRBV2,CASSDSSYEQYF,TGTGCCAGCAGTGATTCTAGCTACGAGCAGTACTTC
TRBD1,-,TRBJ1-2,TRBV5-1,CASSNGQGGGYGYTF,TGCGCCAGCAGCAATGGACAGGGGGGTGGCTATGGCTACACCTTC
-,-,TRBJ1-1,TRBV30,CASETVRGGTEAFF,TGTGCCTCCGAGACGGTTCGAGGCGGTACTGAAGCTTTCTTT
-,-,TRBJ1-5,TRBV28,CASRPQGTNQPQHF,TGTGCCAGCAGACCCCAGGGAACAAATCAGCCCCAGCATTTT
TRBD1,-,TRBJ1-2,TRBV19,CASSTQGNYGYTF,TGTGCCAGTAGTACACAGGGGAACTATGGCTACACCTTC
-,-,TRBJ1-2,TRBV6-5,CASSYDLKAGNGYTF,TGTGCCAGCAGTTACGATCTCAAGGCAGGGAACGGCTACACCTTC
TRBD1,-,TRBJ2-3,TRBV29-1,CSATDRGRGVTDTQYF,TGCAGCGCCACAGACAGGGGGCGTGGGGTTACAGATACGCAGTATTTT
TRBD1,-,TRBJ1-5,TRBV19,CASSSTGGGNQPQHF,TGTGCCAGTAGTAGTACAGGGGGCGGGAATCAGCCCCAGCATTTT
TRBD1,-,TRBJ1-5,TRBV7-6,CASSLAPGTGNQPQHF,TGTGCCAGCAGCTTAGCACCCGGGACAGGCAATCAGCCCCAGCATTTT
TRBD2,-,TRBJ2-7,TRBV15,CATSSSPGLAYEQYF,TGTGCCACCAGCAGTTCCCCGGGACTAGCCTACGAGCAGTACTTC
TRBD1,-,TRBJ1-5,TRBV28,CASSPGARGLLNQPQHF,TGTGCCAGCAGTCCTGGAGCCAGGGGGTTACTGAATCAGCCCCAGCATTTT
TRBD2,-,TRBJ2-1,TRBV5-4,CASSPGLAEYNEQFF,TGTGCCAGCAGCCCGGGACTAGCGGAATACAATGAGCAGTTCTTC
TRBD1,-,TRBJ2-1,TRBV2,CASEGDSLGQFF,TGTGCCAGCGAGGGGGACAGCCTAGGGCAGTTCTTC
-,-,TRBJ1-6,TRBV2,CASSEVQPRDSPLHF,TGTGCCAGCAGTGAAGTCCAGCCTCGGGATTCACCCCTCCACTTT
-,-,TRBJ1-5,TRBV28,CASSPRVLHQPQHF,TGTGCCAGCAGTCCGCGAGTTCTTCATCAGCCCCAGCATTTT
TRBD2,-,TRBJ2-3,TRBV15,CATSREREGDTQYF,TGTGCCACCAGCAGAGAAAGGGAGGGAGATACGCAGTATTTT